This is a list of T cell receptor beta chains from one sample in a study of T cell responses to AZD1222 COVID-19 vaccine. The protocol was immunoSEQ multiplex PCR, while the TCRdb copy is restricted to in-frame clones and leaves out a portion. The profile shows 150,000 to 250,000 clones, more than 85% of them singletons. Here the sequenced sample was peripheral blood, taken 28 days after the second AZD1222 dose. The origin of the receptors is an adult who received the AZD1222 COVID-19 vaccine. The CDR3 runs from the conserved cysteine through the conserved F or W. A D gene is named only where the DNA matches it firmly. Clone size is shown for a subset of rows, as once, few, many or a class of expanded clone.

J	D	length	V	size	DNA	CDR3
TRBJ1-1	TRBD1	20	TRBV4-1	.	TGCGCCAGCAGCCAAGTCATGAGGGGGCCCCGGGGGGAAATGAACACTGAAGCTTTCTTT	CASSQVMRGPRGEMNTEAFF
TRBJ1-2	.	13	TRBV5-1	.	TGCGCCAGCAGCCCACAGGGACCCTATGGCTACACCTTC	CASSPQGPYGYTF
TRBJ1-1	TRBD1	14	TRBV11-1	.	TGTGCCAGCAGCTTAGGCAGGGGGCCTACTGAAGCTTTCTTT	CASSLGRGPTEAFF
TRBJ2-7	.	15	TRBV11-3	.	TGTGCCAGCAGCTTAGAAGGGACCCGAGAGGGCGAGCAGTACTTC	CASSLEGTREGEQYF
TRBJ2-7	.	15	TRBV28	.	TGTGCCAGCAGCACACCTACAGGAGACGCTCTCGAGCAGTACTTC	CASSTPTGDALEQYF
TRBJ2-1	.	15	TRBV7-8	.	TGTGCCAGCAGCGGCAACGGTCCCTCCTACAATGAGCAGTTCTTC	CASSGNGPSYNEQFF
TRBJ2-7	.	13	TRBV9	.	TGTGCCAGCAGTGGATTGAACGCCTACGAGCAGTACTTC	CASSGLNAYEQYF
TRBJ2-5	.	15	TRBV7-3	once	TGTGCCAGCAGCTTAGGGGACTCAGGGTTAGAGACCCAGTACTTC	CASSLGDSGLETQYF
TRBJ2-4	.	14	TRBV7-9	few	TGTGCCAGCATGGGTTCAGGGGGAGGGAGCATTCAGTACTTC	CASMGSGGGSIQYF
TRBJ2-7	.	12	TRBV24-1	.	TGTGCCACCAGTGACCGAACCTACGAGCAGTACTTC	CATSDRTYEQYF
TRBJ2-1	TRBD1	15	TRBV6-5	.	TGTGCCAGCAGCCTCCTCGGGACAGCCGACAATGAGCAGTTCTTC	CASSLLGTADNEQFF
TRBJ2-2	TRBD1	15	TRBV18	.	TGTGCCAGCTCCCGTCCCGGGACAGGTACCGGGGAGCTGTTTTTT	CASSRPGTGTGELFF
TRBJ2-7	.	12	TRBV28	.	TGTGCCAGCAGTCACCCGGGCTACGAGCAGTACTTC	CASSHPGYEQYF
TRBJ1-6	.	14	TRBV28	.	TGTGCCAGCAGCCCCCGACGGTATAATTCACCCCTCCACTTT	CASSPRRYNSPLHF
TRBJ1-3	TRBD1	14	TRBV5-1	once	TGCGCCAGCAGCTCCGGGACAGATGCCAACACCATATATTTT	CASSSGTDANTIYF
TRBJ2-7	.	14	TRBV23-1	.	TGCGCCAGCAGCCCCGATAGAGAGATCGACGAGCAGTACTTC	CASSPDREIDEQYF
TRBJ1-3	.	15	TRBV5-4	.	TGTGCCAGCAGCTCAGCGACGGGGACTGGAAACACCATATATTTT	CASSSATGTGNTIYF
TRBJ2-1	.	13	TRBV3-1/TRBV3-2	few	TGTGCCAGCCGACAGAAACAACACAATGAGCAGTTCTTC	CASRQKQHNEQFF
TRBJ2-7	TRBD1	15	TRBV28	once	TGTGCCAGCAGTTTACAGGGGGCCCCCTATGACGAGCAGTACTTC	CASSLQGAPYDEQYF
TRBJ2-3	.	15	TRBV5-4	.	TGTGCCAGCAGCGCGTTTTGGGGGGCTCCAGATACGCAGTATTTT	CASSAFWGAPDTQYF
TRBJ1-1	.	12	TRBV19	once	TGTGCTGTTCTCGGGGGGCCCACTGAAGCTTTCTTT	CAVLGGPTEAFF
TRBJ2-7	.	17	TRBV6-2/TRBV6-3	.	TGTGCCAGCAGCCTAGTTACAATTCTCCAGCGCTCCTACGAGCAGTACTTC	CASSLVTILQRSYEQYF
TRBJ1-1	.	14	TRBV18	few	TGTGCCAGCTCATCACGTCCGGAGTTGAGTGAAGCTTTCTTT	CASSSRPELSEAFF
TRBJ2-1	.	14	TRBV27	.	TGTGCCAGCAGTTTTCGACAGGCCCACAATGAGCAGTTCTTC	CASSFRQAHNEQFF
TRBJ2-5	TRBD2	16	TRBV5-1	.	TGCGCCAGCACCCTCCGGGGACTAGCGCCACAAGAGACCCAGTACTTC	CASTLRGLAPQETQYF